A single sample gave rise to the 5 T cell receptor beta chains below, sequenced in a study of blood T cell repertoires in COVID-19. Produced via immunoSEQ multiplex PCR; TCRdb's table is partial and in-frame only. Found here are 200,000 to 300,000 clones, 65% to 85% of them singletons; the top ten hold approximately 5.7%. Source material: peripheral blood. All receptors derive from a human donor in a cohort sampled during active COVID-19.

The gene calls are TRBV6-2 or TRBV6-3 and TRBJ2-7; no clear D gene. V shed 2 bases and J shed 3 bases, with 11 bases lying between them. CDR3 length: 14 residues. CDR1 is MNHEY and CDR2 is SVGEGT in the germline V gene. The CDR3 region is CASSYPWQIYEQYF. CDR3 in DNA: TGTGCCAGCAGTTACCCGTGGCAGATCTACGAGCAGTACTTC.

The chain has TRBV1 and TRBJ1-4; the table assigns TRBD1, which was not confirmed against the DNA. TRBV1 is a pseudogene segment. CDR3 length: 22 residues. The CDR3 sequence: CTSSQDRGQGFPTGQQNEKLFF. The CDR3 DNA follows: TGCACCAGCAGCCAAGATAGGGGTCAGGGGTTTCCTACGGGCCAGCAAAATGAAAAACTGTTTTTT.

CDR3 nucleotides: TGTGCCAGCCCAGGGTTAGACGGGCAGTACTTC. The encoded protein is CASPGLDGQYF. The chain joins TRBV6-7 to TRBJ2-7, with a tentative D call TRBD1 (5 bases). TRBV6-7 counts as an open reading frame of uncertain function. This CDR3 is built from 11 residues. Trimming cost V 8 bases and J 9 bases, with 14 bases left between them.

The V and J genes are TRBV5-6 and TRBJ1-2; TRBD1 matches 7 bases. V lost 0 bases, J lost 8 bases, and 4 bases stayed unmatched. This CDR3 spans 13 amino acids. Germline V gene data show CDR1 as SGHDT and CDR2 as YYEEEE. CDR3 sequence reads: CASSLDRGAGYTF. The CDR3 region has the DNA TGTGCCAGCAGCTTGGACAGGGGCGCGGGCTACACCTTC.

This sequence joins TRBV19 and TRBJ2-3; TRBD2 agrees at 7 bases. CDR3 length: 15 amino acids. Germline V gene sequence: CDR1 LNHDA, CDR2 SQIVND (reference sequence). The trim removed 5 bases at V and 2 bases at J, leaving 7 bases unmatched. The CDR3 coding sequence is TGTGCCAGTAGTGGCCGGACTAGTTTCACAGATACGCAGTATTTT. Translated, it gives CASSGRTSFTDTQYF.